The sequence of this T cell receptor beta chain was determined in a study of immune heterogeneity within non-small cell lung tumors. Study-level results: For the most part, the T-cell receptor beta clonotypes present at high frequency were distinct from one individual patient to the next.

This clonotype has just a few counts. Its antigen is still unknown. Multiplex PCR with 32 V and 13 J primers amplified TCR beta CDR3. TCRdb itself ran the multiplex PCR reads through MiXCR, one entry per CDR3 protein. Of about 2,800 distinct CDR3 sequences in the sample, about 49% were seen once. With 550 to 700 ng used per sample, the template was genomic DNA from bulk tumor. Collection of several biopsies per primary tumor, spaced far apart, took place during surgery. It was patients with untreated, newly diagnosed non-small cell lung cancer who underwent curative surgery. V lost 9 bases to trimming and J lost 7 bases; unmatched junction nucleotides: 6. Germline values: CDR1 LNHDA, CDR2 SQIVND (reference sequence). The CDR3 covers 12 residues.

Sequences were obtained from lung tumor tissue. The TCR was taken from a woman aged 60-75 years with non-small cell lung cancer. The gene calls are TRBV19 and TRBJ2-1; 7 bases are a match to TRBD1. The CDR3 DNA reads as TGTGCCAGCGGGACAGTAAGGAATGAGCAGTTCTTC. Its protein product is CASGTVRNEQFF.